These 10 T cell receptor beta chains were all obtained from the same sample, sequenced in a study of beta chain features in type 1 diabetes (dated by TCRdb to 2017 to 2018). The library was generated by the immunoSEQ multiplex PCR assay. The entire amount of isolated RNA was reverse transcribed using the High Capacity cDNA Reverse Transcription Kit, so the sequenced TCRB transcripts were expressed ones. Not all clones reach the TCRdb copy of this immuneACCESS table, which keeps in-frame sequences only. Checked studies attribute under half of the gap to unresolved V genes and leave the rest unexplained. This sample has roughly 170,000 clones in its table, and about 12% of those were observed once. The ten most abundant clones make up 0.6% to 0.8% of the sample. Sequencing was carried out using central memory CD4+ T cells from blood. The receptor set was obtained from a woman younger than 35 in good health.

The chain links TRBV28 to TRBJ1-1, with TRBD1 matching over 7 bases. The CDR3 is 12 residues long. Germline V gives CDR1 MDHEN, CDR2 SYDVKM. Trimming cost V 1 base and J 10 bases; bases outside gene matches: 3. The CDR3 nucleotides read TGTGCCAGCAGTTTATCCCAGGGGGGAGCTTTCTTT. Translating gives CASSLSQGGAFF.

This clone was observed a handful of times. The rearrangement uses TRBV9 and TRBJ2-1; D not resolved. CDR1 is SGDLS, CDR2 YYNGEE, per germline. The CDR3 consists of 15 residues. Trimming cost V 3 bases and J 1 base, with 11 bases left between them. CDR3 nucleotides: TGTGCCAGCAGCGCAGACTTTGCTTCCTACAATGAGCAGTTCTTC. Its translation: CASSADFASYNEQFF.

The genes are TRBV7-2 and TRBJ2-1; D not certain. Germline assignment: CDR1 SGHTA and CDR2 FQGNSA. The ends were cut back, 5 bases at V and 7 bases at J, with 12 bases in the middle. CDR3 size: 13 residues. This CDR3 reads CASSLQVRNEQFF. CDR3 bases: TGTGCCAGCAGCCTCCAGGTCCGGAATGAGCAGTTCTTC. Drawing the rest from reference TRBV7-2 and TRBJ2-1, the complete variable domain is GAGVSQSPSNKVTEKGKDVELRCDPISGHTALYWYRQSLGQGLEFLIYFQGNSAPDKSGLPSDRFSAERTGGSVSTLTIQRTQQEDSAVYLCASSLQVRNEQFFGPGTRLTVL.

This clone was counted only a few times. The chain couples TRBV5-4 to TRBJ1-1, with TRBD1 identical over 9 bases. This CDR3 comprises 14 residues. Losses at the gene ends were 3 bases for V and 8 bases for J; bases not matched to a gene: 8. Germline lookup yields CDR1 SGHNT and CDR2 YYREEE (reference sequence). CDR3 sequence: CASSYYRGRGEAFF. The CDR3 DNA follows: TGTGCCAGCAGCTACTACAGGGGGCGCGGGGAAGCTTTCTTT.

This chain connects TRBV6-6 to TRBJ2-7; TRBD1 aligns across 10 bases. Germline lookup yields CDR1 MNHNY and CDR2 SVGAGI (reference sequence). The CDR3 contains 14 residues. V gave up 8 bases and J gave up 3 bases; unmatched junction bases: 7. The chain's CDR3 is CASRTGQGIYEQYF. Written as DNA, the CDR3 is TGTGCCAGCCGTACGGGACAGGGGATCTACGAGCAGTACTTC.

This clone was observed many times. The chain is built from TRBV7-3 and TRBJ2-2; the D gene is possibly TRBD1 (6 bases). There are 15 residues in the CDR3. The V gene lost 0 bases and the J gene lost 6 bases, with 11 bases spanning the gap. Per the germline V gene, CDR1 is SGHTA and CDR2 is FQGTGA. The CDR3 nucleotides are TGTGCCAGCAGCTTAACGACAGGAGACCCCGGGGAGCTGTTTTTT. Protein: CASSLTTGDPGELFF.

This rearrangement joins TRBV5-4 to TRBJ2-4, with D perhaps TRBD1 (6 bases). Germline V gives CDR1 SGHNT, CDR2 YYREEE (reference sequence). The CDR3 spans 15 residues. Trimming left V 3 bases short and J 1 base short, with 11 bases between. Here the CDR3 DNA reads TGTGCCAGCAGCTCCCAGGGGTCCGCCAAAAACATTCAGTACTTC. Translated, it gives CASSSQGSAKNIQYF.

This chain links TRBV19 with TRBJ2-1; possible D gene TRBD2, 6 bases. From germline, CDR1 is LNHDA and CDR2 SQIVND (reference sequence). V lost 3 bases to trimming and J lost 0 bases, with 18 bases between them. CDR3 length equals 18 residues. The CDR3 region is CASSMGLAEGYSYNEQFF. CDR3 bases: TGTGCCAGTAGTATGGGGTTAGCGGAAGGATACTCCTACAATGAGCAGTTCTTC.

This clone has just a few counts. The chain couples TRBV18 to TRBJ2-5, with D maybe TRBD2 (6 bases). Germline V gene data show CDR1 as KGHSH and CDR2 as LQKENI. Between the trimmed V and J ends, which lost 4 bases and 5 bases, there was a span of 14 bases. The CDR3 is made up of 14 amino acids. The chain's CDR3 is CASSQTAAGETQYF. The DNA for the CDR3 is TGTGCCAGCTCACAAACCGCGGCGGGGGAGACCCAGTACTTC.

The chain uses TRBV4-3 and TRBJ2-3; D is undetermined. Germline V lookup: CDR1 LGHNA, CDR2 YSLEER. V was shortened by 0 bases and J by 4 bases, with 17 bases between the two germline ends. The CDR3 loop spans 17 amino acids. CDR3 sequence: CASSQDRPSGSADTQYF. The DNA of the CDR3 is TGCGCCAGCAGCCAAGATCGACCATCGGGTTCCGCAGATACGCAGTATTTT.